The 21 T cell receptor beta chains given below trace back to one sample, sequenced in a study of blood T cells in healthy people across ages. Using a J-beta primer mix together with a sample-barcoded 5' primer, a second PCR was run for roughly 6 to 11 cycles. MiXCR, run by TCRdb on the 5' RACE reads, gives a single entry per CDR3 protein. This table has more than 1 million distinct CDR3 sequences, over 35% appearing once. Specimen: blood. The receptors stem from a woman in her fifties or sixties in good health.

The chain recombines TRBV7-9 with TRBJ2-3; D remains ambiguous. The CDR3 spans 15 residues. Germline CDR1 SEHNR, CDR2 FQNEAQ (reference sequence). Trimming took 1 base from V and 0 from J, leaving 8 bases between them. The CDR3 sequence: CASSLGRPSTDTQYF. In DNA form, the CDR3 reads TGTGCCAGCAGCTTAGGCAGGCCCAGCACAGATACGCAGTATTTT.

The chain carries TRBV7-2 and TRBJ2-7; 12 bases agree with TRBD2. Germline V gives CDR1 SGHTA, CDR2 FQGNSA. The trim removed 4 bases at V and 9 bases at J, leaving 10 bases unmatched. The CDR3 sequence is 15 residues long. Written as DNA, the CDR3 is TGTGCCAGCAGCTCCACCGGGACTAGCGGGCGGGTGCAGTACTTC. Encoded protein: CASSSTGTSGRVQYF.

The table lists this clonotype with many counts. The chain links TRBV7-3 to TRBJ2-7; D tentatively reads TRBD1 or TRBD2 (5 bases each). Germline CDR1 SGHTA, CDR2 FQGTGA. The CDR3 runs 15 residues. Trimming pared 5 bases from V and 1 base from J, leaving 15 bases between. The CDR3 region has the DNA TGTGCCAGCAGCCTGCTGGGGGAGAAGTCCTACGAGCAGTACTTC. The encoded protein is CASSLLGEKSYEQYF.

V and J are TRBV7-9 and TRBJ2-5, with 11 bases matching TRBD2. CDR3 length equals 17 residues. Unmatched junction bases numbered 8, after V lost 3 bases and J lost 2 bases. Germline CDR1 reads SEHNR; CDR2 reads FQNEAQ (reference sequence). The CDR3 reads CASSFTSGLAGQETQYF. The CDR3 DNA is TGTGCCAGCAGCTTTACTTCCGGACTAGCGGGTCAAGAGACCCAGTACTTC.

The gene calls are TRBV15 and TRBJ2-3; D unresolved. Trimming left V 11 bases short and J 4 bases short, with 10 bases between. Per germline, CDR1 LNHNV and CDR2 YYDKDF (reference sequence). CDR3 length equals 11 residues. CDR3 sequence (DNA): TGTGCCTGCGGATCGGCAGATACGCAGTATTTT. It codes for CACGSADTQYF.

This clonotype showed up just a few times. V gene TRBV18 combines with J gene TRBJ2-7; D is possibly TRBD1 (6 bases). Trimming cost V 8 bases and J 0 bases, with 17 bases left between them. The CDR3 is 15 residues long. The germline gives CDR1 KGHSH, CDR2 LQKENI. CDR3 nucleotide sequence: TGTGCCAGCAGAGAGACAGGAGGCGGCTCCTACGAGCAGTACTTC. Amino acid sequence: CASRETGGGSYEQYF. Using reference TRBV18 and TRBJ2-7 for the parts outside the CDR3, the full variable domain is NAGVMQNPRHLVRRRGQEARLRCSPMKGHSHVYWYRQLPEEGLKFMVYLQKENIIDESGMPKERFSAEFPKEGPSILRIQQVVRGDSAAYFCASRETGGGSYEQYFGPGTRLTVT.

The chain couples TRBV6-4 to TRBJ1-4, with D unresolved. The V gene's germline CDR1 is MRHNA and CDR2 SNTAGT. This CDR3 comprises 14 residues. V gave up 6 bases and J gave up 4 bases, with 12 bases separating them. CDR3 residues: CASRKDVNNEKLFF. Here the CDR3 DNA reads TGTGCCAGCAGGAAGGACGTAAATAATGAAAAACTGTTTTTT.

This clonotype was observed a handful of times. This sequence joins TRBV28 and TRBJ2-5; the D gene could be TRBD1 or TRBD2 (5 bases each). CDR3 length: 16 amino acids. The germline V gene has CDR1 MDHEN and CDR2 SYDVKM. V was trimmed by 6 bases and J by 2 bases, leaving 19 bases between them. The CDR3 sequence is CASRRWDLNRQETQYF. The CDR3 DNA reads as TGTGCCAGCAGGCGATGGGACCTCAATCGGCAAGAGACCCAGTACTTC.

The rearrangement joins TRBV6-2 or TRBV6-3 to TRBJ1-5; D might be TRBD1 (6 bases). Germline-derived CDR1 and CDR2 are MNHEY and SVGEGT. Trimming took off 9 bases at V and 5 bases at J, with 11 bases between the two ends. The CDR3 has 12 amino acids. CDR3 sequence (DNA): TGTGCCAGTCAGACAGGCCATCAGCCCCAGCATTTT. Protein product: CASQTGHQPQHF.

To note about this clonotype: A single base separates this from a much larger clone, so it may be a read error. V usage is TRBV11-2 and J usage is TRBJ2-1; TRBD2 is a possible D gene (5 bases). CDR1 is SGHAT, CDR2 FQNNGV, per germline. The CDR3 is made up of 16 amino acids. DNA for the CDR3: TGTGCCGGCAGCTTAGCTAGCCCCTACTCCTACAATGAGCAGTTCTTC. Amino acid sequence: CAGSLASPYSYNEQFF.

This clonotype appeared a few times. J is TRBJ2-3 and V is TRBV21-1; TRBD2 is taken as the D call from the table, unchecked against the DNA. TRBV21-1 is reported as a pseudogene. This CDR3 is built from 18 residues. DNA for the CDR3: TGTGCCAGCAGCAACAGGGTCTCGGCGCTAGCGGCCACAGATACGCAGTATTTT. This gives the protein CASSNRVSALAATDTQYF.

V and J are TRBV28 and TRBJ1-1, with 8 bases that match TRBD1. The CDR3 is 14 residues long. Germline V CDR1 and CDR2: MDHEN, SYDVKM. V shed 3 bases and J 10 bases; nucleotides not matched to a gene: 10. The CDR3 here is CASSFQGARSRAFF. In nucleotides, the CDR3 is TGTGCCAGCAGTTTTCAGGGGGCACGTTCACGAGCTTTCTTT.

This chain uses TRBV2 with TRBJ2-3; tentative D call: TRBD1 (6 bases). The CDR3 contains 14 residues. The V gene's germline CDR1 is SNHLY and CDR2 FYNNEI. Trimming stripped 6 bases from V and 6 bases from J, with 16 bases between. The CDR3 region is CASRLTLRGDTQYF. CDR3 sequence (DNA): TGTGCCAGCAGGCTTACGCTCAGGGGCGATACGCAGTATTTT. Variable domain in full (rest from reference TRBV2 and TRBJ2-3): EPEVTQTPSHQVTQMGQEVILRCVPISNHLYFYWYRQILGQKVEFLVSFYNNEISEKSEIFDDQFSVERPDGSNFTLKIRSTKLEDSAMYFCASRLTLRGDTQYFGPGTRLTVL.

The chain joins TRBV7-2 to TRBJ1-5, with 7 bases identical to TRBD1. Losses at the gene ends were 1 base for V and 4 bases for J; bases not matched to a gene: 7. Germline assignment: CDR1 SGHTA and CDR2 FQGNSA. The CDR3 covers 16 residues. As DNA, the CDR3 is TGTGCCAGCAGCTTAGGAACCAGGGGGACTAATCAGCCCCAGCATTTT. This sequence encodes CASSLGTRGTNQPQHF.

The count of this clonotype is one. The V and J genes are TRBV2 and TRBJ2-5; maybe TRBD2 (5 bases). The J call may be in error: the DNA end matches TRBJ2-7 better. The CDR3 consists of 12 residues. Germline assignment: CDR1 SNHLY and CDR2 FYNNEI. The CDR3 DNA reads TGTGCCAGCAGTGCGATCGGGGACGAGCAGTACTTC. Translated, it gives CASSAIGDEQYF.

This chain uses TRBV2 with TRBJ2-4, with 8 bases fitting TRBD1. Gene TRBJ2-7 matches the end of the DNA better, so the J call may be wrong. The CDR3 loop spans 16 amino acids. CDR1 and CDR2 from the germline V gene are SNHLY and FYNNEI. The CDR3 sequence is CASSDPTGTGIYEQYF. CDR3 DNA: TGTGCCAGCAGTGACCCCACAGGGACAGGAATCTACGAGCAGTACTTC.

This rearrangement joins TRBV12-3 or TRBV12-4 to TRBJ2-7; maybe TRBD2 (5 bases). V lost 4 bases and J 1 base, leaving 17 bases between the germline ends. This CDR3 is 16 amino acids long. In DNA, the CDR3 is TGTGCCAGCAGTTCCCGCCCGGGATCCTTATCCTACGAGCAGTACTTC. Amino acid sequence: CASSSRPGSLSYEQYF.

A word on this clonotype: A read error may be the cause here, since a much bigger clone is one base away. J is TRBJ1-6 and V is TRBV12-3 or TRBV12-4, with TRBD1 matching over 10 bases. V lost 6 bases and J lost 8; bases outside the gene matches: 7. The CDR3 extends over 15 amino acids. The CDR3 DNA reads TGTGCCAGCAGACGAACCGGGACAGGGGATTCACCCCTCCACTTT. Its translation is CASRRTGTGDSPLHF.

The V call is TRBV20-1, the J call TRBJ2-3; D is unclear. The CDR3 loop spans 13 amino acids. The V and J ends lost 0 bases and 1 base respectively, with 5 bases between them. CDR1 DFQATT and CDR2 SNEGSKA come from the germline V gene (reference sequence). In DNA form, the CDR3 reads TGCAGTGCTAGAGATGCGCGCACAGATACGCAGTATTTT. Protein sequence: CSARDARTDTQYF.

The rearrangement links TRBV7-2 to TRBJ2-1, with no clear D. The V and J ends lost 5 bases and 7 bases respectively, with 12 bases between them. Germline V gene data show CDR1 as SGHTA and CDR2 as FQGNSA. CDR3 length: 13 amino acids. This chain's CDR3 is CASSRTVGNEQFF. DNA for the CDR3: TGTGCCAGCAGCCGCACCGTCGGTAATGAGCAGTTCTTC.

This chain uses TRBV11-2 with TRBJ2-7; D not certain. CDR1 and CDR2 from the germline V gene are SGHAT and FQNNGV. The CDR3 extends over 15 amino acids. Trimming pared 1 base from V and 5 bases from J, leaving 15 bases between. The CDR3 DNA sequence: TGTGCCAGCAGCTTAGGGGCCCAACTCAGTGACGAGCAGTACTTC. It translates to CASSLGAQLSDEQYF.